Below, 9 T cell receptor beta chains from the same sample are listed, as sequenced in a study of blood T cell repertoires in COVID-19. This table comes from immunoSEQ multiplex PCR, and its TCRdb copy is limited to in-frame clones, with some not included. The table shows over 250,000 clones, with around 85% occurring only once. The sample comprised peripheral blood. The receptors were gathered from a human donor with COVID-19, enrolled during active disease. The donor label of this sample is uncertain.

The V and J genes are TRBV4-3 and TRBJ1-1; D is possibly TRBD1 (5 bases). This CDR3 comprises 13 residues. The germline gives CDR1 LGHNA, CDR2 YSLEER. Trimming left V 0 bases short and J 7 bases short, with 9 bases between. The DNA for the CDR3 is TGCGCCAGCAGCCAAGATCGGCAGGGTGAAGCTTTCTTT. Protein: CASSQDRQGEAFF.

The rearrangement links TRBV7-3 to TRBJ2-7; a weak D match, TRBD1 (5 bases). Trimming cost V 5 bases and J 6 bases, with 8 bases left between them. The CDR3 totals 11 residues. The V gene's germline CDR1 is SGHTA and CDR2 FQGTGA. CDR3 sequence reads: CASSQGSEQYF. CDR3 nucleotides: TGTGCCAGCAGCCAGGGCTCCGAGCAGTACTTC.

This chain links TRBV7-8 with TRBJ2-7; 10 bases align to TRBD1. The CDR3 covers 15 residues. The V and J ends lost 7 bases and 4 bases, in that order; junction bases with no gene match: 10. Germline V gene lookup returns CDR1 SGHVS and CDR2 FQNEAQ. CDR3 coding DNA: TGTGCCAGCACCCCTCGGGGACAGGGGATGTACGAGCAGTACTTC. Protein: CASTPRGQGMYEQYF. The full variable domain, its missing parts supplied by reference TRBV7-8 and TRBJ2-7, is GAGVSQSPRYKVAKRGQDVALRCDPISGHVSLFWYQQALGQGPEFLTYFQNEAQLDKSGLPSDRFFAERPEGSVSTLKIQRTQQEDSAVYLCASTPRGQGMYEQYFGPGTRLTVT.

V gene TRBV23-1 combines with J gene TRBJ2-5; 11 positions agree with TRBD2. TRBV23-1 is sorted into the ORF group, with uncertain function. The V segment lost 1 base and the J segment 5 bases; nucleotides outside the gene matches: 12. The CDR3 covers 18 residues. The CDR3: CASSQFWALAGGGETQYF. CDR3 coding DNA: TGCGCCAGCAGTCAATTCTGGGCGCTAGCGGGAGGAGGGGAGACCCAGTACTTC.

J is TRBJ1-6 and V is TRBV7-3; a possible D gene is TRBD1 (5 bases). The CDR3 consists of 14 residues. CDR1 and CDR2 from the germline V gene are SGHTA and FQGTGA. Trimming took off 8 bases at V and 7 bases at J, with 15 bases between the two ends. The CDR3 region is CASAAGVGNSPLHF. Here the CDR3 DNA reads TGTGCCAGCGCCGCGGGGGTGGGGAATTCACCCCTCCACTTT.

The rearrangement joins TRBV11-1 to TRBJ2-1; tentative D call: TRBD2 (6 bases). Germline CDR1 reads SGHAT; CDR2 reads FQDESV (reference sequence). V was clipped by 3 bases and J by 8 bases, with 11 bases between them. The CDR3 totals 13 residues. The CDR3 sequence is CASSFLASDEQFF. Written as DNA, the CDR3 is TGTGCCAGCAGCTTCCTTGCTAGCGATGAGCAGTTCTTC.

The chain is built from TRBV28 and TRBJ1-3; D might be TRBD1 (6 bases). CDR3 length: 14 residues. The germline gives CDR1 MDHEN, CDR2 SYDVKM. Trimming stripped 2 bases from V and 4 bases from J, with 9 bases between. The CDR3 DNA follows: TGTGCCAGCAGTTTAGGGGGCAGGGGAAACACCATATATTTT. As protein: CASSLGGRGNTIYF.

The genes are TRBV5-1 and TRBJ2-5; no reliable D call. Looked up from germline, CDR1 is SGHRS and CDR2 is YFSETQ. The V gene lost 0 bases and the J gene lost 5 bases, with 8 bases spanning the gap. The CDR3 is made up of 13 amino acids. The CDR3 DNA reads TGCGCCAGCAGCTTGGTGGCTAGGGAGACCCAGTACTTC. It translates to CASSLVARETQYF. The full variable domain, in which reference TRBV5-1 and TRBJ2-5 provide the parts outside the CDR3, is KAGVTQTPRYLIKTRGQQVTLSCSPISGHRSVSWYQQTPGQGLQFLFEYFSETQRNKGNFPGRFSGRQFSNSRSEMNVSTLELGDSALYLCASSLVARETQYFGPGTRLLVL.

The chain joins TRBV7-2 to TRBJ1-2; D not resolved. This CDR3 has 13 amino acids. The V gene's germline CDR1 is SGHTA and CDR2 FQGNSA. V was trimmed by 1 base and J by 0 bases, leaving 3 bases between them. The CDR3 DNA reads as TGTGCCAGCAGCTTAGTCTCTAACTATGGCTACACCTTC. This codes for CASSLVSNYGYTF.